These 2 T cell receptor beta chains originate from one sample sequenced in a study of CD8+ T cells in alopecia areata. Treatment: oral pan-JAK inhibitor, 5-10 mg twice daily. Following extraction, RNA underwent reverse transcription to cDNA, which served as the sequencing template. Produced via immunoSEQ multiplex PCR; TCRdb's table is partial and in-frame only. The sample has some 100,000 clones; roughly 40% are singletons. Sequenced here: CD8+ T cells sorted from blood, sampled at week 24, from a patient treated with tofacitinib. These receptors originate from a human donor with alopecia areata.

This clone was detected a few times. The chain couples TRBV27 to TRBJ2-3; D remains unclear. From germline, CDR1 is MNHEY and CDR2 SMNVEV (reference sequence). The germline V and J ends were trimmed by 5 bases and 7 bases, with 19 bases remaining between them. The CDR3 consists of 15 residues. The CDR3: CASSTGPPVAYTQYF. CDR3 DNA: TGTGCCAGCAGTACCGGGCCCCCAGTCGCGTATACGCAGTATTTT.

The chain has TRBV5-1 and TRBJ2-7; D is perhaps TRBD1 (6 bases). CDR3 length: 14 residues. V dropped 2 bases and J dropped 5 bases, with 14 bases sitting between them. CDR1 and CDR2 (germline): SGHRS, YFSETQ. CDR3 loop: CASSFAGDYDEQYF. In DNA form, the CDR3 reads TGCGCCAGCAGCTTCGCAGGGGATTACGACGAGCAGTACTTC.